Presented here are 21 T cell receptor beta chains from one specimen sequenced in a study of blood T cell repertoires in COVID-19. Profiling relied on immunoSEQ multiplex PCR, and the TCRdb table lists in-frame clones only, not all of them. Seen here are some 46,000 clones, around 88% observed once, and the top ten hold less than 7%. The sample taken for sequencing was peripheral blood. The origin of the receptors is a woman at least 80 years old with acute or convalescent COVID-19.

The CDR3 DNA sequence: TGTGCCATCAGTGACACAGCGGGGGGCGGTCGAGAGACCCAGTACTTC. Translated, it gives CAISDTAGGGRETQYF. This chain links TRBV10-3 with TRBJ2-5, with 9 nucleotides matching TRBD2. The germline CDR1 and CDR2 sequences are ENHRY and SYGVKD. This CDR3 comprises 16 residues. Germline trimming cut 3 bases from V and 4 bases from J; bases unmatched to any gene: 9.

This clone was detected once. The chain recombines TRBV19 with TRBJ1-1, with no clear D. Germline V gene data show CDR1 as LNHDA and CDR2 as SQIVND (reference sequence). This CDR3 contains 14 residues. The V and J ends lost 9 bases and 0 bases respectively, with 14 bases between them. CDR3 protein: CASHPRQMNTEAFF. The CDR3 DNA reads TGTGCCAGCCATCCCAGGCAGATGAACACTGAAGCTTTCTTT. Full variable domain (rest looked up from reference TRBV19 and TRBJ1-1): DGGITQSPKYLFRKEGQNVTLSCEQNLNHDAMYWYRQDPGQGLRLIYYSQIVNDFQKGDIAEGYSVSREKKESFPLTVTSAQKNPTAFYLCASHPRQMNTEAFFGQGTRLTVV.

The chain uses TRBV5-6 and TRBJ1-1; no firm D call. Germline lookup yields CDR1 SGHDT and CDR2 YYEEEE. V lost 0 bases, J lost 5 bases, and 8 bases lay in between. The CDR3 sequence is 13 residues long. CDR3 sequence: CASSLAVLTEAFF. The CDR3 DNA reads as TGTGCCAGCAGCTTGGCGGTCCTAACTGAAGCTTTCTTT.

The chain is built from TRBV7-9 and TRBJ1-1; 8 bases map to TRBD1. This CDR3 is built from 14 residues. Trimming at V came to 5 bases and at J to 4 bases, leaving 6 bases not matched to a gene. Germline lookup yields CDR1 SEHNR and CDR2 FQNEAQ (reference sequence). The CDR3 loop reads CASSMTGDATEAFF. In DNA form, the CDR3 reads TGTGCCAGCAGCATGACAGGGGATGCCACTGAAGCTTTCTTT.

The rearrangement links TRBV19 to TRBJ2-2; 7 bases align to TRBD2. The CDR3 length is 18 residues. V trimming: 3 bases; J trimming: 1 base; junction bases outside the gene matches: 11. Germline lookup yields CDR1 LNHDA and CDR2 SQIVND (reference sequence). The CDR3 here is CASSIWRGSGMNTGELFF. The CDR3 DNA follows: TGTGCCAGTAGTATCTGGCGGGGGAGCGGGATGAACACCGGGGAGCTGTTTTTT.

This clone has more than one count but fewer than ten. This chain joins TRBV4-1 and TRBJ1-5, with D unclear. CDR3 length: 15 residues. Germline V gene lookup returns CDR1 MGHRA and CDR2 YSYEKL. Trimming shortened V by 10 bases and J by 6 bases, and 22 bases separated the two germline ends. As DNA, the CDR3 is TGCGCCACCTCCGGAGAACTGGGGAGGGTTCAGCCCCAGCATTTT. Its protein product is CATSGELGRVQPQHF.

The chain employs TRBV11-2 and TRBJ1-1; D call uncertain. V gave up 0 bases and J gave up 2 bases, with 7 bases separating them. The V gene's germline CDR1 is SGHAT and CDR2 FQNNGV. The CDR3 has 14 amino acids. Here the CDR3 reads CASSLERVNTEAFF. The CDR3 region has the DNA TGTGCCAGCAGCTTAGAACGGGTTAACACTGAAGCTTTCTTT.

This clone was seen just once. The J gene is TRBJ1-2, the V gene TRBV10-2; D might be TRBD1 (5 bases). Deletions cut 2 bases from V and 8 bases from J, with 15 bases between. Germline V CDR1 and CDR2: WSHSY, SAAADI. The CDR3 runs to 14 residues. The CDR3 sequence: CASSEQGSAGGYTF. The CDR3 DNA is TGCGCCAGCAGTGAGCAGGGAAGCGCGGGGGGCTACACCTTC.

This clone has a single count. The CDR3 here is CASSTYQGLAGAYEQYF. The DNA for the CDR3 is TGTGCCAGCAGCACCTACCAGGGACTAGCGGGGGCCTACGAGCAGTACTTC. V is TRBV5-6 and J is TRBJ2-7; the match to TRBD2 covers 14 bases. V dropped 4 bases and J dropped 2; count of bases not matched to a gene: 8. CDR3 length: 17 residues. Looked up from germline, CDR1 is SGHDT and CDR2 is YYEEEE.

The gene calls are TRBV7-3 and TRBJ1-3; D unresolved. Deletions cut 5 bases from V and 2 bases from J, with 10 bases between. This CDR3 region has 14 residues. Germline V gene data show CDR1 as SGHTA and CDR2 as FQGTGA. CDR3 in amino acids: CASSPTGAGNTIYF. In nucleotides, the CDR3 is TGTGCCAGCAGCCCAACCGGGGCTGGAAACACCATATATTTT.

The chain combines TRBV27 with TRBJ2-1; D might be TRBD1 (5 bases). Germline CDR1 is MNHEY and CDR2 is SMNVEV (reference sequence). The CDR3 loop spans 14 amino acids. V lost 2 bases and J lost 9, with 14 bases in between. CDR3 sequence: CASSLKGPTIEQFF. The CDR3 DNA sequence: TGTGCCAGCAGTTTAAAGGGGCCGACAATTGAGCAGTTCTTC.

This chain joins TRBV11-3 and TRBJ2-2; D might be TRBD2 (6 bases). Trimming cost V 3 bases and J 2 bases, with 10 bases left between them. The CDR3 is 15 amino acids. Germline CDR1 reads SGHNT; CDR2 reads YENEEA. The CDR3: CASSLTGLNTGELFF. The DNA for the CDR3 is TGTGCCAGCAGCTTGACCGGACTAAACACCGGGGAGCTGTTTTTT.

V usage is TRBV6-5 and J usage is TRBJ1-6; D uncertain. The CDR3 spans 12 residues. V was trimmed by 5 bases and J by 13 bases, leaving 12 bases between them. Germline CDR1 reads MNHEY; CDR2 reads SVGAGI. CDR3 protein: CASSNWIGPLHF. As DNA, the CDR3 is TGTGCCAGCAGTAATTGGATCGGGCCCCTCCACTTT.

The sample holds a few counts of this clone. Other nucleotide sequences in the sample specify the same CDR3. The chain carries TRBV3-1 (or the pseudogene TRBV3-2) and TRBJ1-1; a possible D gene is TRBD1 (5 bases). Germline CDR1 LGHDT, CDR2 YNNKEL (reference sequence). The CDR3 sequence is 11 residues long. V was cut by 6 bases and J by 4 bases, with 6 bases left in between. The CDR3, as DNA: TGTGCCAGCAGGGGGGGCACTGAAGCTTTCTTT. This sequence encodes CASRGGTEAFF.

This sequence joins TRBV7-2 and TRBJ2-1; D call uncertain. V was clipped by 5 bases and J by 2 bases, with 13 bases between them. CDR3 length: 15 amino acids. Germline-derived CDR1 and CDR2 are SGHTA and FQGNSA. The CDR3 loop reads CASSLDQGAYNEQFF. Here the CDR3 DNA reads TGTGCCAGCAGCCTCGACCAAGGAGCCTACAATGAGCAGTTCTTC.

The V and J genes are TRBV7-6 and TRBJ1-3, with D unresolved. Germline V gene lookup returns CDR1 SGHVS and CDR2 FNYEAQ. This CDR3 region has 15 residues. V was clipped by 0 bases and J by 2 bases, with 8 bases between them. The CDR3 DNA reads as TGTGCCAGCAGCTTAGCGGGAGCGGCTGGAAACACCATATATTTT. The encoded protein is CASSLAGAAGNTIYF.

The chain uses TRBV5-4 and TRBJ2-2; D remains unclear. Germline CDR1 and CDR2: SGHNT and YYREEE (reference sequence). Trimming left V 3 bases short and J 8 bases short, with 8 bases between. This CDR3 region has 12 residues. The CDR3 sequence is CASSSRWGELFF. The CDR3 DNA sequence: TGTGCCAGCAGCTCCCGGTGGGGGGAGCTGTTTTTT.

This clone was seen just once. The chain has TRBV9 and TRBJ1-2, with a possible D match to TRBD1 (6 bases). Trimming left V 4 bases short and J 1 base short, with 17 bases between. There are 16 residues in the CDR3. The germline gives CDR1 SGDLS, CDR2 YYNGEE. CDR3 DNA: TGTGCCAGCAGCCCCATAGGGGGGGGCCTTAACTATGGCTACACCTTC. Protein product: CASSPIGGGLNYGYTF.

The V call is TRBV7-9, the J call TRBJ1-6; D unresolved. V was clipped by 1 base and J by 3 bases, with 10 bases between them. This CDR3 is 16 amino acids long. Germline lookup yields CDR1 SEHNR and CDR2 FQNEAQ (reference sequence). CDR3 residues: CASSLGTGFYNSPLHF. CDR3 nucleotides: TGTGCCAGCAGCTTAGGGACGGGATTCTATAATTCACCCCTCCACTTT. The whole variable domain, filled in from reference TRBV7-9 and TRBJ1-6, reads DTGVSQNPRHKITKRGQNVTFRCDPISEHNRLYWYRQTLGQGPEFLTYFQNEAQLEKSRLLSDRFSAERPKGSFSTLEIQRTEQGDSAMYLCASSLGTGFYNSPLHFGNGTRLTVT.

The V call is TRBV19, the J call TRBJ1-6; TRBD1 matches at 7 bases. This CDR3 comprises 13 residues. After removal of 7 bases from V and 10 bases from J, the junction contained 7 bases not matched to a gene. Germline assignment: CDR1 LNHDA and CDR2 SQIVND (reference sequence). The CDR3, as DNA: TGTGCCAGTAAGGACAGGTGGTACTCACCCCTCCACTTT. Encoded protein: CASKDRWYSPLHF.

CDR3 in DNA: TGTGCCAGCAGCCAAGATAGGAGGGGCAAGGGGAACACTGAAGCTTTCTTT. Its protein is CASSQDRRGKGNTEAFF. This sequence joins TRBV4-2 and TRBJ1-1, with a weak D call TRBD1 (5 bases). V was shortened by 0 bases and J by 1 base, with 15 bases between the two germline ends. There are 17 residues in the CDR3. Germline CDR1 LGHNA, CDR2 YNFKEQ.